These 22 T cell receptor beta chains were all obtained from the same sample, sequenced in a study of response to subunit inactivated influenza vaccine. TCRdb recomputed calls from the RT-PCR reads with MiXCR, one row per CDR3 protein. The data hold approximately 700,000 distinct CDR3 sequences, with approximately 15% observed a single time. The source material was PBMCs from blood, sampled 14 to 15 days before vaccination. These receptor sequences come from a man between 45 and 60 years old who received an inactivated influenza vaccine.

The chain combines TRBV4-2 with TRBJ1-1; D remains unclear. Germline values: CDR1 LGHNA, CDR2 YNFKEQ. This CDR3 has 13 residues. V lost 6 bases to trimming and J lost 3 bases, with 11 bases between them. CDR3 sequence: CASSIAWDTEAFF. DNA of the CDR3: TGTGCCAGCAGTATAGCCTGGGACACTGAAGCTTTCTTT.

The V and J genes are TRBV20-1 and TRBJ2-7; 8 bases line up with TRBD1. CDR1 and CDR2 from the germline V gene are DFQATT and SNEGSKA (reference sequence). This CDR3 contains 13 residues. J was trimmed by 2 bases and V by 5 bases; bases with no gene match: 5. CDR3 loop: CSARTGRPYEQYF. CDR3 DNA sequence: TGCAGTGCTCGGACAGGGAGACCCTACGAGCAGTACTTC.

The chain uses TRBV10-3 and TRBJ2-7; perhaps D is TRBD1 or TRBD2 (5 bases each). The CDR3 covers 14 residues. Trimming pared 4 bases from V and 5 bases from J, leaving 15 bases between. In germline, CDR1 is ENHRY, CDR2 SYGVKD. The CDR3 DNA reads TGTGCCATCAGTGCCCAGGGAGAAGCCCACGAGCAGTACTTC. Protein sequence: CAISAQGEAHEQYF.

This clonotype was observed at least ten times. The chain recombines TRBV12-3 or TRBV12-4 with TRBJ2-5, with 7 bases that match TRBD1. The CDR3 contains 15 residues. After removal of 5 bases from V and 5 bases from J, the junction contained 11 bases not matched to a gene. The CDR3 is CASSLDRVGAETQYF. The CDR3 DNA reads TGTGCCAGCAGTCTCGACAGGGTGGGAGCGGAGACCCAGTACTTC.

The sample holds a few counts of this clonotype. The V and J genes are TRBV6-1 and TRBJ2-7; weak D call: TRBD1 (5 bases). V lost 3 bases to trimming and J lost 3 bases, with 6 bases between them. CDR3 length: 12 amino acids. Germline CDR1 and CDR2: MNHNS and SASEGT. As DNA, the CDR3 is TGTGCCAGCAGTGACAGGGACTACGAGCAGTACTTC. It is translated as CASSDRDYEQYF.

The rearrangement links TRBV12-3 or TRBV12-4 to TRBJ2-1, with D possibly TRBD2 on 7 matching bases. The V gene lost 8 bases and the J gene lost 2 bases, with 16 bases spanning the gap. CDR3 length: 15 amino acids. CDR3 sequence (DNA): TGTGCCAGCTCCCGGTGGGGGGGCACCTACAATGAGCAGTTCTTC. Translation gives CASSRWGGTYNEQFF.

The V call is TRBV5-1, the J call TRBJ2-7, with D perhaps TRBD1 (5 bases). This CDR3 is 14 amino acids long. V was pared by 2 bases and J by 0 bases, with 9 bases between. Germline lookup yields CDR1 SGHRS and CDR2 YFSETQ. The CDR3 here is CASSFRTLSYEQYF. CDR3 in DNA: TGCGCCAGCAGCTTTAGGACACTCTCCTACGAGCAGTACTTC.

This chain joins TRBV7-2 and TRBJ2-3; D might be TRBD2 (6 bases). Germline CDR1 is SGHTA and CDR2 is FQGNSA. Deletions cut 0 bases from V and 2 bases from J, with 12 bases between. This CDR3 spans 16 amino acids. This chain's CDR3 is CASSLAPRGITDTQYF. The CDR3 DNA sequence: TGTGCCAGCAGCTTAGCCCCCCGGGGGATCACAGATACGCAGTATTTT.

The V and J genes are TRBV6-5 and TRBJ2-3; 9 bases are shared with TRBD2. With 0 bases clipped from V and 2 bases from J, the junction kept 3 bases outside the gene matches. The CDR3 covers 16 residues. The germline V gene has CDR1 MNHEY and CDR2 SVGAGI. The CDR3 loop reads CASSYSTSGNTDTQYF. CDR3 nucleotide sequence: TGTGCCAGCAGTTACTCGACTAGCGGAAACACAGATACGCAGTATTTT.

This clonotype was counted only a few times. V usage is TRBV11-2 and J usage is TRBJ1-4; D remains unclear. The CDR3 has 13 residues. Deletions cut 5 bases from V and 7 bases from J, with 11 bases between. Germline CDR1 reads SGHAT; CDR2 reads FQNNGV. CDR3 sequence reads: CASSAGMAEKLFF. CDR3 DNA sequence: TGTGCCAGCAGCGCCGGAATGGCTGAAAAACTGTTTTTT. The full variable domain, in which reference TRBV11-2 and TRBJ1-4 provide the parts outside the CDR3, is EAGVAQSPRYKIIEKRQSVAFWCNPISGHATLYWYQQILGQGPKLLIQFQNNGVVDDSQLPKDRFSAERLKGVDSTLKIQPAKLEDSAVYLCASSAGMAEKLFFGSGTQLSVL.

The chain couples TRBV9 to TRBJ2-3; unclear D gene. The CDR3 has 14 amino acids. V lost 3 bases and J lost 6, with 14 bases in between. CDR1 and CDR2 from the germline V gene are SGDLS and YYNGEE. CDR3 sequence reads: CASSDTGARDTQYF. CDR3 nucleotide sequence: TGTGCCAGCAGCGACACGGGTGCTAGGGATACGCAGTATTTT.

This clonotype appeared many times. This chain links TRBV29-1 with TRBJ2-5; D not resolved. V was cut by 7 bases and J by 1 base, with 13 bases left in between. CDR1 and CDR2 from the germline V gene are SQVTM and ANQGSEA. This CDR3 contains 13 residues. The DNA of the CDR3 is TGCAGCGGCAGGCCCGGTTCCCAAGAGACCCAGTACTTC. Protein: CSGRPGSQETQYF.

The sample holds a few counts of this clonotype. This chain joins TRBV29-1 and TRBJ2-1; D unclear. The ends were cut back, 6 bases at V and 0 bases at J, with 12 bases in the middle. The germline V gene encodes CDR1 SQVTM and CDR2 ANQGSEA. The CDR3 runs to 14 residues. The CDR3: CSVPSKSSYNEQFF. The DNA for the CDR3 is TGCAGCGTACCCAGCAAGAGCTCCTACAATGAGCAGTTCTTC.

This clonotype was detected only a few times. V gene TRBV5-1 combines with J gene TRBJ2-2; 9 nucleotides align to TRBD2. Germline V lookup: CDR1 SGHRS, CDR2 YFSETQ. With 0 bases clipped from V and 2 bases from J, the junction kept 5 bases outside the gene matches. The CDR3 extends over 17 amino acids. CDR3 bases: TGCGCCAGCAGCTTGGGGCTAGCGGGGTATAACACCGGGGAGCTGTTTTTT. Amino acid sequence: CASSLGLAGYNTGELFF.

The rearrangement links TRBV18 to TRBJ2-1, with 7 bases identical to TRBD2. The CDR3 runs to 14 residues. V shed 3 bases, J shed 6 bases, and the junction held 5 bases outside the gene matches. Per the germline V gene, CDR1 is KGHSH and CDR2 is LQKENI. The CDR3 here is CASSPPTSSNEQFF. The DNA for the CDR3 is TGTGCCAGCTCACCTCCGACTAGCAGCAATGAGCAGTTCTTC. Variable domain in full (rest from reference TRBV18 and TRBJ2-1): NAGVMQNPRHLVRRRGQEARLRCSPMKGHSHVYWYRQLPEEGLKFMVYLQKENIIDESGMPKERFSAEFPKEGPSILRIQQVVRGDSAAYFCASSPPTSSNEQFFGPGTRLTVL.

This clonotype was picked up a small number of times. This sequence joins TRBV5-1 and TRBJ2-3, with D perhaps matching TRBD1 (7 bases). The CDR3 consists of 16 residues. V was clipped by 1 base and J by 5 bases, with 17 bases between them. CDR1 and CDR2 (germline): SGHRS, YFSETQ. The CDR3 region is CASSLQGGASVDTQYF. Here the CDR3 DNA reads TGCGCCAGCAGCTTGCAGGGGGGCGCGTCGGTAGATACGCAGTATTTT.

CDR3 amino acids: CASSYSRWGVTDTQYF. CDR3 nucleotide sequence: TGTGCCAGCAGTTACTCGAGGTGGGGGGTTACAGATACGCAGTATTTT. The chain is built from TRBV6-5 and TRBJ2-3; the D gene is possibly TRBD2 (6 bases). The ends were cut back, 0 bases at V and 3 bases at J, with 13 bases in the middle. The germline gives CDR1 MNHEY, CDR2 SVGAGI. The CDR3 has 16 residues.

This clonotype was seen more than once but under ten times. The rearrangement uses TRBV12-3 or TRBV12-4 and TRBJ2-1; 9 nucleotides align to TRBD2. V shed 7 bases and J 6 bases; nucleotides not matched to a gene: 7. This CDR3 is built from 14 residues. This CDR3 is CASIPGLASNEQFF. The CDR3 DNA follows: TGTGCCAGCATCCCGGGACTAGCTAGCAATGAGCAGTTCTTC.

This clonotype showed up just a few times. At one boundary the junction diverges from the germline segment, which might be a read error. The J gene is TRBJ2-1, the V gene TRBV11-3; D could derive from TRBD1 or TRBD2 (6 bases each). CDR1 and CDR2 (germline): SGHNT, YENEEA. This CDR3 has 14 residues. The CDR3 spells CACSRGLVRDEQFF. The CDR3 DNA reads as TGTGCCTGCAGCCGGGGGCTAGTTCGCGATGAGCAGTTCTTC.

The V call is TRBV20-1, the J call TRBJ2-7, with a tentative D call TRBD2 (5 bases). This CDR3 contains 13 residues. V gave up 0 bases and J gave up 5 bases, with 11 bases separating them. Per germline, CDR1 DFQATT and CDR2 SNEGSKA (reference sequence). CDR3 coding DNA: TGCAGTGCTAGAGACCGGGGTGACAACGAGCAGTACTTC. It specifies CSARDRGDNEQYF.

The genes are TRBV27 and TRBJ2-7; 12 nucleotides align to TRBD1. Germline assignment: CDR1 MNHEY and CDR2 SMNVEV (reference sequence). The CDR3 is made up of 15 amino acids. J gave up 4 bases and V 2 bases, and 3 bases lay outside the gene matches. CDR3 sequence (DNA): TGTGCCAGCAGTTTAGGGACAGGGGGCTGGTACGAGCAGTACTTC. Translated, it gives CASSLGTGGWYEQYF.

In its sample, this clonotype was seen a few times. The chain combines TRBV5-1 with TRBJ1-1; no clear D gene. Trimming left V 1 base short and J 1 base short, with 11 bases between. This CDR3 has 15 amino acids. CDR1 is SGHRS, CDR2 YFSETQ, per germline. The CDR3: CASSLNPGPNTEAFF. CDR3 DNA: TGCGCCAGCAGCTTGAACCCAGGTCCGAACACTGAAGCTTTCTTT. The full variable domain, with the rest looked up from reference TRBV5-1 and TRBJ1-1, is KAGVTQTPRYLIKTRGQQVTLSCSPISGHRSVSWYQQTPGQGLQFLFEYFSETQRNKGNFPGRFSGRQFSNSRSEMNVSTLELGDSALYLCASSLNPGPNTEAFFGQGTRLTVV.